This T cell receptor beta chain was obtained from a study of shared clonotypes between healthy human individuals. CDR1 is SGHNT and CDR2 is YYREEE in the germline V gene (reference sequence). V shed 4 bases and J shed 1 base, with 12 bases lying between them. CDR3 size: 14 residues. Naive CD8 populations comprised CD45RO-negative cells positively selected for CCR7, excluding terminally differentiated effector memory CD45RA+ cells. Data came from immunoSEQ multiplex PCR; TCRdb stores just in-frame clones and leaves some out. The sample holds 800,000 or so clones, 96% seen once. The chain carries TRBV5-4 and TRBJ2-7; TRBD1 or TRBD2 may be the D gene (5 bases each). Material: naive CD8+ T cells sorted from blood. This TCR was sampled from a man younger than 45 in good health. The CDR3 DNA sequence: TGTGCCAGCAGCACCCGGGACCTATCCTACGAGCAGTACTTC. Translation: CASSTRDLSYEQYF. Based on the CDR3 plus reference TRBV5-4 and TRBJ2-7, the full variable domain is ETGVTQSPTHLIKTRGQQVTLRCSSQSGHNTVSWYQQALGQGPQFIFQYYREEENGRGNFPPRFSGLQFPNYSSELNVNALELDDSALYLCASSTRDLSYEQYFGPGTRLTVT.